This T cell receptor beta chain appears in the sequencing data of a study of blood T cell repertoires in COVID-19. Study-level background: Acute and convalescent COVID-19 samples came from the United States, Italy and Spain. Nucleic acid was either cDNA or gDNA, and it came from T cells, B-cell-depleted T cells, or PBMCs.

Germline assignment: CDR1 MNHNS and CDR2 SASEGT. Losses at the gene ends were 3 bases for V and 7 bases for J; bases not matched to a gene: 3. The CDR3 sequence is 14 residues long. As handled by the study authors: From reference gene primer amplification, estimates of nucleated cell counts were derived. The repertoire was sequenced with immunoSEQ multiplex PCR; TCRdb's copy has only in-frame clones and lacks some. V, J and clone size are those of that table, while D and trimming were read from the DNA. The sample contains some 95,000 clones, approximately 80% of which appear only once. The material sequenced was peripheral blood. The chain is built from TRBV6-1 and TRBJ1-6; 7 positions match TRBD1. This TCR came from a man between 65 and 79 years old with acute or convalescent COVID-19. CDR3 nucleotides: TGTGCCAGCAGTGACGTGGACAGGAATTCACCCCTCCACTTT. Its protein product is CASSDVDRNSPLHF.